Each of the 27 T cell receptor beta chains below was sequenced from the same sample in a study of T cells in Graves' hyperthyroidism and ophthalmopathy. There were TCR beta CDR3 regions amplified from RNA transcripts. TCR CDR3 underwent first-round RT-PCR with the HTBI primer set. Each CDR3 protein is one row after TCRdb ran MiXCR on the multiplex PCR reads. This table holds over 650,000 distinct CDR3 sequences, roughly 45% found once. The material sequenced was peripheral blood or thyroid tissue (not recorded which). These TCRs come from an adult man with Graves' disease, either hyperthyroidism or ophthalmopathy (not recorded which).

V is TRBV7-9 and J is TRBJ2-3, with 8 nucleotides matching TRBD1. Germline CDR1 is SEHNR and CDR2 is FQNEAQ (reference sequence). The CDR3 loop spans 15 amino acids. Trimming removed 1 base from V and 6 bases from J; junction bases left unmatched: 6. This CDR3 is CASSLVQGVLDTQYF. CDR3 in DNA: TGTGCCAGCAGCTTAGTACAGGGGGTTTTGGATACGCAGTATTTT.

This clonotype was found a few times. This chain uses TRBV6-6 with TRBJ1-1, with D uncertain. The V and J ends lost 0 bases and 5 bases respectively, with 7 bases between them. Germline V CDR1 and CDR2: MNHNY, SVGAGI (reference sequence). CDR3 length: 13 residues. The CDR3: CASSYSLRTEAFF. The CDR3, as DNA: TGTGCCAGCAGTTACTCCTTGCGGACTGAAGCTTTCTTT.

V usage is TRBV7-9 and J usage is TRBJ2-5, with D unclear. CDR1 is SEHNR and CDR2 is FQNEAQ in the germline V gene (reference sequence). Trimming removed 6 bases from V and 9 bases from J, with 14 bases in between. The CDR3 totals 12 residues. The CDR3: CASSSGDQPQYF. Here the CDR3 DNA reads TGTGCCAGCAGTTCAGGTGATCAGCCCCAGTACTTC. Full variable domain (missing parts from reference TRBV7-9 and TRBJ2-5): DTGVSQNPRHKITKRGQNVTFRCDPISEHNRLYWYRQTLGQGPEFLTYFQNEAQLEKSRLLSDRFSAERPKGSFSTLEIQRTEQGDSAMYLCASSSGDQPQYFGPGTRLLVL.

This clonotype was counted a few times. The rearrangement links TRBV29-1 to TRBJ1-2; D is perhaps TRBD1 (6 bases). V lost 7 bases to trimming and J lost 0 bases, with 12 bases between them. The germline V gene encodes CDR1 SQVTM and CDR2 ANQGSEA. CDR3 length: 13 residues. The CDR3 reads CSARTDTNYGYTF. CDR3 DNA sequence: TGCAGCGCTAGGACAGACACTAACTATGGCTACACCTTC.

Many counts were recorded for this clonotype. The gene calls are TRBV24-1 and TRBJ1-4, with D possibly TRBD1 on 5 matching bases. There are 15 residues in the CDR3. V was shortened by 4 bases and J by 4 bases, with 12 bases between the two germline ends. Germline CDR1 KGHDR, CDR2 SFDVKD. CDR3 DNA: TGTGCCACCAGTGAAAACCAGGGCAATAATGAAAAACTGTTTTTT. It is translated as CATSENQGNNEKLFF.

This rearrangement joins TRBV20-1 to TRBJ1-6; TRBD1 matches 8 bases. The CDR3 has 14 residues. CDR1 is DFQATT and CDR2 is SNEGSKA in the germline V gene (reference sequence). The CDR3 reads CRATQGGTNSPLHF. The CDR3, as DNA: TGCAGGGCAACACAGGGGGGAACTAATTCACCCCTCCACTTT.

This clonotype has more than one count but fewer than ten. The V and J genes are TRBV7-3 and TRBJ2-5, with 8 bases identical to TRBD2. Losses at the gene ends were 5 bases for V and 3 bases for J; bases not matched to a gene: 8. The V gene's germline CDR1 is SGHTA and CDR2 FQGTGA. This CDR3 has 15 amino acids. The CDR3 region is CASSLVGGAEETQYF. CDR3 nucleotide sequence: TGTGCCAGCAGCCTAGTCGGGGGGGCAGAAGAGACCCAGTACTTC.

This clonotype occurred many times. The chain joins TRBV2 to TRBJ2-7; 15 positions agree with TRBD2. This CDR3 contains 16 residues. V shed 3 bases and J 6 bases; nucleotides not matched to a gene: 6. The germline V gene encodes CDR1 SNHLY and CDR2 FYNNEI. The CDR3 region is CASSDGLAGGSSEQYF. CDR3 nucleotide sequence: TGTGCCAGCAGTGACGGACTAGCGGGAGGGTCGAGCGAGCAGTACTTC.

This clonotype occurred many times. The genes are TRBV10-3 and TRBJ1-2, with 7 bases matching TRBD1. With V trimmed by 10 bases and J by 3 bases, 5 bases remained unmatched. This CDR3 contains 12 residues. Germline V CDR1 and CDR2: ENHRY, SYGVKD. The CDR3 spells CANRQGDYGYTF. The CDR3 nucleotides are TGTGCCAATCGACAGGGAGACTATGGCTACACCTTC.

This clonotype was seen ten or more times. V is TRBV29-1 and J is TRBJ1-1, with TRBD1 as a possible D gene (5 bases). The CDR3 has 11 residues. The germline V and J ends were trimmed by 7 bases and 5 bases, with 11 bases remaining between them. Germline V gene sequence: CDR1 SQVTM, CDR2 ANQGSEA. CDR3 bases: TGCAGCGCCGAATGGGGGACTGAAGCTTTCTTT. Translation gives CSAEWGTEAFF.

The gene calls are TRBV29-1 and TRBJ1-4; D might be TRBD1 (6 bases). This CDR3 spans 13 amino acids. Germline V CDR1 and CDR2: SQVTM, ANQGSEA. Trimming left V 6 bases short and J 6 bases short, with 14 bases between. DNA for the CDR3: TGCAGCGTGGGGGCTAGCTGGCATGAAAAACTGTTTTTT. Protein: CSVGASWHEKLFF.

This clonotype was seen ten or more times. This CDR3 reads CATSRSATGGSEAFF. CDR3 bases: TGTGCCACCAGCCGCTCTGCTACAGGGGGCTCTGAAGCTTTCTTT. The chain uses TRBV15 and TRBJ1-1, with 9 nucleotides matching TRBD1. The CDR3 is 15 amino acids. Trimming cost V 5 bases and J 6 bases; bases outside gene matches: 10. From germline, CDR1 is LNHNV and CDR2 YYDKDF (reference sequence).

The chain couples TRBV19 to TRBJ1-5; no firm D call. Trimming removed 1 base from V and 2 bases from J, with 9 bases in between. The CDR3 consists of 15 residues. Germline V lookup: CDR1 LNHDA, CDR2 SQIVND (reference sequence). The DNA of the CDR3 is TGTGCCAGTAGTATAGTTACAGCGGGCAATCAGCCCCAGCATTTT. Amino acid sequence: CASSIVTAGNQPQHF.

V and J are TRBV7-9 and TRBJ1-2; D possibly corresponds to TRBD1 (5 bases). Trimming cost V 5 bases and J 0 bases, with 13 bases left between them. Germline assignment: CDR1 SEHNR and CDR2 FQNEAQ (reference sequence). The CDR3 is 15 residues long. The CDR3 nucleotides are TGTGCCAGCAGCGGGACTTTCTTAGCTAACTATGGCTACACCTTC. This gives the protein CASSGTFLANYGYTF.

The rearrangement uses TRBV24-1 and TRBJ1-5, with D unclear. The V end lost 4 bases, the J end lost 6 bases, and 12 bases lay between the germline ends. Germline V lookup: CDR1 KGHDR, CDR2 SFDVKD. CDR3 size: 14 residues. The CDR3, as DNA: TGTGCCACCAGTGAACGAGGGAACGTTCAGCCCCAGCATTTT. It codes for CATSERGNVQPQHF.

The J gene is TRBJ2-7, the V gene TRBV7-6; TRBD1 might be the D (5 bases). The V and J ends lost 5 bases and 6 bases respectively, with 17 bases between them. CDR1 SGHVS and CDR2 FNYEAQ come from the germline V gene. The CDR3 sequence is 14 residues long. The CDR3 sequence: CASSAGRAPVEQYF. The CDR3 DNA reads TGTGCCAGCAGCGCCGGCAGGGCCCCGGTCGAGCAGTACTTC.

Of note for this clonotype: This could be a read error, since a much larger clone is one nucleotide away. The rearrangement links TRBV29-1 to TRBJ1-1; D is undetermined. The V and J ends lost 4 bases and 6 bases respectively, with 12 bases between them. Germline V gene lookup returns CDR1 SQVTM and CDR2 ANQGSEA. The CDR3 consists of 12 residues. Written as DNA, the CDR3 is TGCAGCGTTGTAATCTCCGACGCTGAAGCTTTCTTT. It is translated as CSVVISDAEAFF.

A few counts support this clonotype. This chain joins TRBV5-1 and TRBJ1-1; TRBD1 agrees at 8 bases. The CDR3 runs to 14 residues. Germline-derived CDR1 and CDR2 are SGHRS and YFSETQ. The junction had 6 bases not matched to a gene; V was cut back by 2 bases and J by 6 bases. In nucleotides, the CDR3 is TGCGCCAGCAGCTTCGGCAGGGGGCTCCCTGAAGCTTTCTTT. This codes for CASSFGRGLPEAFF.

This clonotype was counted a few times. The gene calls are TRBV7-2 and TRBJ2-7; 8 positions match TRBD1. The V segment lost 6 bases and the J segment 0 bases; nucleotides outside the gene matches: 1. Germline V CDR1 and CDR2: SGHTA, FQGNSA. The CDR3 spans 13 residues. This CDR3 is CASRDRASYEQYF. CDR3 nucleotides: TGTGCCAGCAGGGACAGGGCCTCCTACGAGCAGTACTTC.

This chain links TRBV6-5 with TRBJ1-1; 7 positions agree with TRBD1. Germline V gene sequence: CDR1 MNHEY, CDR2 SVGAGI. J was trimmed by 4 bases and V by 5 bases; bases with no gene match: 13. The CDR3 spans 16 residues. DNA for the CDR3: TGTGCCAGCAGTGAAGGTGTAAGGGGGCCGGGCACTGAAGCTTTCTTT. This encodes CASSEGVRGPGTEAFF.

This clonotype was seen ten or more times. J is TRBJ1-3 and V is TRBV7-2, with 8 bases lining up with TRBD1. The V gene end was trimmed by 5 bases and the J gene end by 4 bases; junction bases not matched to a gene: 4. This CDR3 has 14 residues. Per germline, CDR1 SGHTA and CDR2 FQGNSA. The CDR3 DNA reads as TGTGCCAGCAGCCGTGGGACAGGAGGAAACACCATATATTTT. Its protein product is CASSRGTGGNTIYF.

Comments on this clonotype: A much larger clonotype is one base distant, so this may be a read error. The chain couples TRBV20-1 to TRBJ2-6, with a weak D call TRBD1 (6 bases). The CDR3 length is 14 residues. V lost 4 bases to trimming and J lost 2 bases, with 9 bases between them. Germline V CDR1 and CDR2: DFQATT, SNEGSKA (reference sequence). CDR3 protein: CSAIRQAGANVLTF. CDR3 DNA sequence: TGCAGTGCTATCCGACAGGCTGGGGCCAACGTCCTGACTTTC.

The chain links TRBV7-9 to TRBJ1-1, with 9 nucleotides matching TRBD1. V lost 3 bases, J lost 1 base, and 6 bases stayed unmatched. There are 16 residues in the CDR3. Germline CDR1 SEHNR, CDR2 FQNEAQ (reference sequence). Written as DNA, the CDR3 is TGTGCCAGCAGCTTTCGGACAGGGGCAGGGAACACTGAAGCTTTCTTT. This sequence encodes CASSFRTGAGNTEAFF.

The chain couples TRBV4-3 to TRBJ1-5; 7 bases match TRBD1. Germline CDR1 is LGHNA and CDR2 is YSLEER. The J segment lost 1 base and the V segment lost 4 bases, leaving 4 bases of the junction unmatched. The CDR3 is made up of 15 amino acids. The chain's CDR3 is CASSLRQGSNQPQHF. CDR3 sequence (DNA): TGCGCCAGCAGCCTGAGACAGGGAAGCAATCAGCCCCAGCATTTT.

This CDR3 reads CASSSDPGANVLTF. Here the CDR3 DNA reads TGTGCCAGCAGTTCGGACCCCGGGGCCAACGTCCTGACTTTC. The rearrangement joins TRBV2 to TRBJ2-6; D remains ambiguous. Trimming took 5 bases from V and 4 from J, leaving 9 bases between them. The CDR3 has 14 residues. The V gene's germline CDR1 is SNHLY and CDR2 FYNNEI.

This clonotype was counted at least ten times. The chain is built from TRBV15 and TRBJ1-4; 9 positions agree with TRBD1. This CDR3 region has 15 residues. The V segment lost 7 bases and the J segment 8 bases; nucleotides outside the gene matches: 11. The germline gives CDR1 LNHNV, CDR2 YYDKDF (reference sequence). CDR3: CATKPEQGAYEKLFF. CDR3 DNA sequence: TGTGCCACCAAGCCTGAACAGGGGGCGTACGAAAAACTGTTTTTT.

This chain's CDR3 is CSAERGGYEQYF. CDR3 sequence (DNA): TGCAGTGCAGAGCGGGGGGGCTACGAGCAGTACTTC. This sequence joins TRBV20-1 and TRBJ2-7, with TRBD2 matching over 10 bases. Germline loops: CDR1 DFQATT, CDR2 SNEGSKA (reference sequence). The CDR3 totals 12 residues. V trimming: 6 bases; J trimming: 3 bases; junction bases outside the gene matches: 2.